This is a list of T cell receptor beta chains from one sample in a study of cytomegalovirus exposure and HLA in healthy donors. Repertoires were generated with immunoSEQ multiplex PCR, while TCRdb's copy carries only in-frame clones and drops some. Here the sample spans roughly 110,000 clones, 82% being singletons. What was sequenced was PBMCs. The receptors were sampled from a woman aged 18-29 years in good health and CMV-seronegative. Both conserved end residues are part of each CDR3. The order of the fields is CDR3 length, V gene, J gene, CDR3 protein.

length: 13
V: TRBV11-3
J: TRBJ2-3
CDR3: CASSIRGRDTQYF

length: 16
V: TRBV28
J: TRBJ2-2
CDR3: CASSLFSGTSTGELFF

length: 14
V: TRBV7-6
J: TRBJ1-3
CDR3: CASSERGLGNTIYF

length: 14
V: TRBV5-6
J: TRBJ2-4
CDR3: CASSRTGSKNIQYF

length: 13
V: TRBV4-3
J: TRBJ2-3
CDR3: CASSPYDTDTQYF

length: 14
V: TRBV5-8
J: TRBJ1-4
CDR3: CASSLGAFNEKLFF

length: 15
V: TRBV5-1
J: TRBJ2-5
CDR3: CASSLGPGTEREQYF

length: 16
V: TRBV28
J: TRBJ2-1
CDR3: CASSLQTGDYYNEQFF

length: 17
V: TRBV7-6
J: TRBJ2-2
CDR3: CASSLRSGVGVPGELFF

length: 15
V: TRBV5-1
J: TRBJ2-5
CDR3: CASSLSKGAQETQYF

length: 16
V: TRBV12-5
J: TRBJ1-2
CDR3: CASGPPREFTNYGYTF

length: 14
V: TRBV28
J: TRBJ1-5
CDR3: CASSPTVGNQPQHF

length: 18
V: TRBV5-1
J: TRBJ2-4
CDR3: CASSSPPGQGTRNNIQYF

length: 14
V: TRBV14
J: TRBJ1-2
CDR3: CASSQDAGSFGYTF

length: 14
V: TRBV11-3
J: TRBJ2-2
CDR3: CASSLDPSTGELFF

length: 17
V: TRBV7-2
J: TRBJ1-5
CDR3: CASSRFPGGGSNQPQHF

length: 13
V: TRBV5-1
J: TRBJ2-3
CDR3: CASSPRFSDTQYF

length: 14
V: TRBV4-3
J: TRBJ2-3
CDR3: CASSQDVGTDTQYF

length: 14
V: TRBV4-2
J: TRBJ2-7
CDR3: CASSQEYSSYEQYF

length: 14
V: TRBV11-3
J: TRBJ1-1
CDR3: CASSSYTKGTEAFF

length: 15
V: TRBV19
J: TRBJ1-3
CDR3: CASSGQPGGRNTIYF

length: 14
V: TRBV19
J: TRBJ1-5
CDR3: CASSTRRAVEPQHF

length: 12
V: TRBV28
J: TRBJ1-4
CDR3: CASTVGLEKLFF

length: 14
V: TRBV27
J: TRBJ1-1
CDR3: CASSLGGMNTEAFF

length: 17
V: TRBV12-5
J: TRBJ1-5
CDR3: CASGLRDSQSGNQPQHF

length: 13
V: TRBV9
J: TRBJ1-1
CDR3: CASSTDTNTEAFF

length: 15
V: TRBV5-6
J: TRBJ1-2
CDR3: CASSYNGDSIYGYTF

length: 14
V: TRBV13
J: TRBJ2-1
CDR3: CASSLVLEDNEQFF

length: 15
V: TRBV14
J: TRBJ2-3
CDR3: CASSPGTGGVDTQYF

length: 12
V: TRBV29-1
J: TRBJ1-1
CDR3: CSVEKGETEAFF

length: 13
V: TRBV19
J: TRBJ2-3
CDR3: CASSIERRGRQYF

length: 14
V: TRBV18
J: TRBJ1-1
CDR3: CASSPSGQNTEAFF

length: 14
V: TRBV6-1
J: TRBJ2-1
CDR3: CASGSSTSYNEQFF

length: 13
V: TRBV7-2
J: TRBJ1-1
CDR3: CASSIYSDTEAFF

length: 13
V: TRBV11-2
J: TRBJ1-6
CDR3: CASSLDRFSPLHF

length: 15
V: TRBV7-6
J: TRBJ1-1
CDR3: CASSPGQGGNTEAFF

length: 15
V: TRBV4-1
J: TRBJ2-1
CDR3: CASSQPTSGTNEQFF

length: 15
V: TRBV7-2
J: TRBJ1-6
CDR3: CASSHGDREGSPLHF

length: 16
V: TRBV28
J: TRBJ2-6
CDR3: CASSLLGNPGANVLTF

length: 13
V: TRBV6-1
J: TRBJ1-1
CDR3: CASSGSGGTEAFF

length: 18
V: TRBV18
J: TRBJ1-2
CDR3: CASSQPPGQGFSNYGYTF

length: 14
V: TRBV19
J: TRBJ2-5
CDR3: CASSVQISQETQYF

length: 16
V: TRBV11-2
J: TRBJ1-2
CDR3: CASSLETGDWRYGYTF

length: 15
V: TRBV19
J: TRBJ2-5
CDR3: CASSMGQGPQETQYF

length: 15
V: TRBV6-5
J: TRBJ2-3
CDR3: CASSYSRTSTDTQYF

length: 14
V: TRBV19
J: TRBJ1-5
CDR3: CASSSGRQGQPQHF

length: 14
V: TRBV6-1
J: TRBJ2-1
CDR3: CASRMLRQGPEQFF

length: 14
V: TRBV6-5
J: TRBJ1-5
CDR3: CASRAGTAHQPQHF

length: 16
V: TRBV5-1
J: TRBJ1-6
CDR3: CASSLASGAGNSPLHF

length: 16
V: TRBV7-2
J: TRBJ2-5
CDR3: CASSFTGLAIQETQYF